A single sample gave rise to the 10 T cell receptor beta chains below, sequenced in a study of blood T cell repertoires in COVID-19. Sequencing was performed with immunoSEQ multiplex PCR; in TCRdb, only in-frame clones are kept and a portion is missing. The sample includes some 350,000 clones, around 87% of them seen just once. Sequencing input: PBMCs or T cells enriched from blood (not recorded which). The receptors stem from a man aged 18 to 29 who had recovered from COVID-19.

The J gene is TRBJ2-1, the V gene TRBV4-3; TRBD2 might be the D (5 bases). This CDR3 comprises 12 residues. Germline V gives CDR1 LGHNA, CDR2 YSLEER. Trimming shortened V by 0 bases and J by 9 bases, and 6 bases separated the two germline ends. CDR3 loop: CASSQDRGEQFF. As DNA, the CDR3 is TGCGCCAGCAGCCAAGATCGGGGTGAGCAGTTCTTC.

The chain couples TRBV7-2 to TRBJ1-5, with D possibly being TRBD1 (6 bases). V gave up 3 bases and J gave up 2 bases, with 11 bases separating them. This CDR3 spans 15 amino acids. The germline V gene encodes CDR1 SGHTA and CDR2 FQGNSA. The CDR3 loop reads CASSFTGKGNQPQHF. Here the CDR3 DNA reads TGTGCCAGCAGCTTTACAGGGAAGGGCAATCAGCCCCAGCATTTT.

This chain connects TRBV2 to TRBJ1-4; 9 positions agree with TRBD1. The V gene's germline CDR1 is SNHLY and CDR2 FYNNEI. V was pared by 7 bases and J by 8 bases, with 8 bases of the junction left unmatched. The CDR3 consists of 14 residues. The CDR3 nucleotides are TGTGCCAGCAAGCCGGGACAGGGAGGGGAAAAACTGTTTTTT. Protein product: CASKPGQGGEKLFF.

CDR3 sequence (DNA): TGTGCCAGCAGTCCCGGGACAGGGTGGTACTTC. This gives the protein CASSPGTGWYF. The rearrangement links TRBV6-5 to TRBJ2-7; 9 nucleotides line up with TRBD1. The CDR3 is made up of 11 amino acids. V trimming: 5 bases; J trimming: 12 bases; junction bases outside the gene matches: 5. From germline, CDR1 is MNHEY and CDR2 SVGAGI.

V usage is TRBV28 and J usage is TRBJ1-5, with TRBD1 identical over 8 bases. Germline CDR1 reads MDHEN; CDR2 reads SYDVKM. The CDR3 is 15 residues long. With 5 bases clipped from V and 4 bases from J, the junction kept 7 bases outside the gene matches. CDR3 coding DNA: TGTGCCAGCAGTGGGAGTGGACAGGGAAATCAGCCCCAGCATTTT. Its translation is CASSGSGQGNQPQHF.

This rearrangement joins TRBV29-1 to TRBJ2-1, with no clear D. Between the trimmed V and J ends, which lost 1 base and 3 bases, there was a span of 4 bases. Germline V gene data show CDR1 as SQVTM and CDR2 as ANQGSEA. The CDR3 is 12 residues long. The CDR3 region has the DNA TGCAGCGTTGAAGGGCACTACAATGAGCAGTTCTTC. Residues: CSVEGHYNEQFF.

The chain couples TRBV6-5 to TRBJ2-3; D unclear. The CDR3 runs to 13 residues. The V gene lost 2 bases and the J gene lost 4 bases, with 7 bases spanning the gap. Germline V gives CDR1 MNHEY, CDR2 SVGAGI. In DNA form, the CDR3 reads TGTGCCAGCAGTTACCGGGTAGCAGATACGCAGTATTTT. Amino acid sequence: CASSYRVADTQYF.

The rearrangement uses TRBV6-4 and TRBJ2-5; TRBD2 is a possible D gene (6 bases). The V end lost 6 bases, the J end lost 12 bases, and 23 bases lay between the germline ends. The CDR3 covers 14 residues. Germline V CDR1 and CDR2: MRHNA, SNTAGT. The DNA of the CDR3 is TGTGCCAGCAGCCCCTCGGGAGCTAGCGACAACAAGTACTTC. Protein: CASSPSGASDNKYF.

The chain carries TRBV4-2 and TRBJ2-2; 11 nucleotides match TRBD2. Germline CDR1 LGHNA, CDR2 YNFKEQ. This CDR3 is built from 16 residues. V dropped 0 bases and J dropped 7; count of bases not matched to a gene: 4. CDR3 protein: CASSQEASGRLGELFF. For the CDR3, the DNA is TGTGCCAGCAGCCAAGAGGCTAGCGGGAGGCTCGGGGAGCTGTTTTTT.

The chain couples TRBV7-9 to TRBJ2-2; 7 bases fit TRBD2. The germline CDR1 and CDR2 sequences are SEHNR and FQNEAQ (reference sequence). CDR3 size: 17 residues. V lost 5 bases, J lost 4 bases, and 13 bases stayed unmatched. The CDR3 nucleotides are TGTGCCAGCAGCCCTAACGACTCTCTAGCGGCCACCGGGGAGCTGTTTTTT. Its translation is CASSPNDSLAATGELFF.